Presented here are 30 T cell receptor beta chains from one specimen sequenced in a study of cytomegalovirus exposure and HLA in healthy donors. PCR employed 60 Vbeta and 13 Jbeta primers. TCRdb's table, derived via immunoSEQ multiplex PCR, lists solely in-frame clones and lacks some. The sample yields about 130,000 clones, 66% seen once. Sample: PBMCs. The receptors originated from a human donor in good health.

J is TRBJ2-1 and V is TRBV6-5; 11 positions match TRBD2. The V and J ends lost 0 bases and 10 bases, in that order; junction bases with no gene match: 2. The CDR3 runs 14 residues. Germline CDR1 is MNHEY and CDR2 is SVGAGI. The CDR3 region is CASSYSTSGIEQFF. CDR3 DNA sequence: TGTGCCAGCAGTTACTCGACTAGCGGGATAGAGCAGTTCTTC.

This clone was picked up one time. The V call is TRBV9, the J call TRBJ2-5; maybe TRBD2 (5 bases). Judging by the DNA end, TRBJ2-7 fits better; the J call may be wrong. This CDR3 spans 15 amino acids. The germline gives CDR1 SGDLS, CDR2 YYNGEE. For the CDR3, the DNA is TGTGCCAGCAGCGTAGCTGAGGGCCGCTTCTACGAGCAGTACTTC. It yields the protein CASSVAEGRFYEQYF.

This clone has more than one count but fewer than ten. This sequence joins TRBV5-1 and TRBJ2-3, with no clear D. Trimming cost V 0 bases and J 6 bases, with 8 bases left between them. CDR1 is SGHRS and CDR2 is YFSETQ in the germline V gene. The CDR3 contains 13 residues. In nucleotides, the CDR3 is TGCGCCAGCAGCTTGGTCGTGCGGGATACGCAGTATTTT. Encoded protein: CASSLVVRDTQYF.

The genes are TRBV4-3 and TRBJ1-5; TRBD1 matches at 8 bases. The CDR3 totals 19 residues. V dropped 2 bases and J dropped 0; count of bases not matched to a gene: 12. CDR1 LGHNA and CDR2 YSLEER come from the germline V gene. The CDR3 region is CASSQSVGQGDYSNQPQHF. The CDR3 region has the DNA TGCGCCAGCAGCCAAAGCGTAGGACAGGGAGATTATAGCAATCAGCCCCAGCATTTT.

Only one count was recorded for this clone. This sequence joins TRBV2 and TRBJ2-2; no firm D call. CDR3 length equals 13 residues. Germline lookup yields CDR1 SNHLY and CDR2 FYNNEI. The germline V and J ends were trimmed by 0 bases and 4 bases, with 3 bases remaining between them. CDR3 nucleotide sequence: TGTGCCAGCAGTGAAGCGCGCACCGGGGAGCTGTTTTTT. This translates into CASSEARTGELFF.

The gene calls are TRBV28 and TRBJ2-1; D remains unclear. Germline CDR1 reads MDHEN; CDR2 reads SYDVKM. This CDR3 has 11 residues. V lost 7 bases and J 5 bases, leaving 6 bases between the germline ends. The CDR3 DNA reads as TGTGCCAGCATCACAAACAATGAGCAGTTCTTC. Protein sequence: CASITNNEQFF.

This chain joins TRBV4-1 and TRBJ2-7, with 8 positions matching TRBD2. The CDR3 consists of 14 residues. Unmatched junction bases numbered 5, after V lost 1 base and J lost 6 bases. The germline V gene has CDR1 MGHRA and CDR2 YSYEKL. The CDR3 loop is CASSQAGGPVEQYF. CDR3 coding DNA: TGCGCCAGCAGCCAAGCGGGAGGGCCGGTCGAGCAGTACTTC.

V and J are TRBV27 and TRBJ1-2; the D gene is possibly TRBD1 (5 bases). V was shortened by 5 bases and J by 7 bases, with 17 bases between the two germline ends. Germline CDR1 is MNHEY and CDR2 is SMNVEV (reference sequence). The length of the CDR3 is 14 residues. CDR3 nucleotides: TGTGCCAGCAGTCCCCGGGGGGGTGGTGGTGGCTACACCTTC. Protein product: CASSPRGGGGGYTF.

The chain carries TRBV11-1 and TRBJ2-2, with D unresolved. V gave up 5 bases and J gave up 6 bases, with 7 bases separating them. Looked up from germline, CDR1 is SGHAT and CDR2 is FQDESV (reference sequence). The CDR3 is 12 amino acids. The CDR3 region has the DNA TGTGCCAGCAGCCTTACATCCGGGGAGCTGTTTTTT. Translated: CASSLTSGELFF.

The chain carries TRBV11-3 and TRBJ2-7; D call uncertain. V shed 1 base and J shed 1 base, with 5 bases lying between them. Germline lookup yields CDR1 SGHNT and CDR2 YENEEA. CDR3 length: 13 amino acids. CDR3 nucleotides: TGTGCCAGCAGCTTAGGCAGGTCCTACGAGCAGTACTTC. Its translation is CASSLGRSYEQYF.

In its sample, this clone was seen once. Distinct nucleotide sequences in the sample also encode this CDR3. The gene calls are TRBV5-1 and TRBJ2-2, with D possibly TRBD1 on 6 matching bases. Trimming took off 0 bases at V and 4 bases at J, with 10 bases between the two ends. Germline V lookup: CDR1 SGHRS, CDR2 YFSETQ. CDR3 length equals 15 residues. The CDR3 nucleotides read TGCGCCAGCAGCTTGGGTCAGGGGAGCACCGGGGAGCTGTTTTTT. It codes for CASSLGQGSTGELFF.

The chain combines TRBV4-1 with TRBJ2-3; 11 bases align to TRBD2. CDR3 length: 17 residues. Germline loops: CDR1 MGHRA, CDR2 YSYEKL. The trim removed 1 base at V and 2 bases at J, leaving 5 bases unmatched. The DNA of the CDR3 is TGCGCCAGCAGCCAAGGGTCTAGCGGGGGGCTCACAGATACGCAGTATTTT. Residues: CASSQGSSGGLTDTQYF.

The chain recombines TRBV6-5 with TRBJ2-2, with no clear D. V lost 2 bases to trimming and J lost 4 bases, with 5 bases between them. Germline V CDR1 and CDR2: MNHEY, SVGAGI. The CDR3 covers 13 residues. The CDR3 region has the DNA TGTGCCAGCAGTTACGAGCTCACCGGGGAGCTGTTTTTT. This gives the protein CASSYELTGELFF.

This clone was counted between two and nine times. CDR3 in amino acids: CASSEGQLYGYTF. In DNA form, the CDR3 reads TGTGCCAGCAGTGAGGGACAGCTCTATGGCTACACCTTC. The chain uses TRBV6-1 and TRBJ1-2; TRBD1 matches 7 bases. The CDR3 has 13 amino acids. The J segment lost 4 bases and the V segment lost 3 bases, leaving 2 bases of the junction unmatched. From germline, CDR1 is MNHNS and CDR2 SASEGT.

J is TRBJ1-3 and V is TRBV5-1; unclear D gene. The CDR3 is 13 residues long. Germline CDR1 reads SGHRS; CDR2 reads YFSETQ. Trimming pared 0 bases from V and 9 bases from J, leaving 10 bases between. CDR3 nucleotide sequence: TGCGCCAGCAGCTTGGCCCACGGCGGCACCATATATTTT. Amino acid sequence: CASSLAHGGTIYF.

The chain joins TRBV5-4 to TRBJ2-2, with a possible D match to TRBD2 (6 bases). Germline V gene lookup returns CDR1 SGHNT and CDR2 YYREEE (reference sequence). V lost 3 bases and J 3 bases, leaving 15 bases between the germline ends. There are 16 residues in the CDR3. CDR3 amino acids: CASSYKGLVHTGELFF. The CDR3 DNA is TGTGCCAGCAGCTATAAGGGACTTGTTCACACCGGGGAGCTGTTTTTT.

V gene TRBV28 combines with J gene TRBJ1-1; 10 bases are a match to TRBD1. Trimming cost V 6 bases and J 3 bases; bases outside gene matches: 4. Germline V lookup: CDR1 MDHEN, CDR2 SYDVKM. This CDR3 has 14 amino acids. This chain's CDR3 is CASSLDRGHTEAFF. For the CDR3, the DNA is TGTGCCAGCAGCCTCGACAGGGGGCACACTGAAGCTTTCTTT. The full variable domain, its missing parts supplied by reference TRBV28 and TRBJ1-1, is DVKVTQSSRYLVKRTGEKVFLECVQDMDHENMFWYRQDPGLGLRLIYFSYDVKMKEKGDIPEGYSVSREKKERFSLILESASTNQTSMYLCASSLDRGHTEAFFGQGTRLTVV.

The V call is TRBV19, the J call TRBJ2-1; D is unresolved. This CDR3 has 14 residues. Germline V lookup: CDR1 LNHDA, CDR2 SQIVND (reference sequence). The V and J ends lost 3 bases and 9 bases respectively, with 15 bases between them. Written as DNA, the CDR3 is TGTGCCAGTAGTATTGATTGGCCTGCGGCTGAGCAGTTCTTC. The encoded protein is CASSIDWPAAEQFF.

This chain links TRBV18 with TRBJ2-7, with 7 bases fitting TRBD2. V shed 0 bases and J 2 bases; nucleotides not matched to a gene: 4. The CDR3 totals 15 residues. From germline, CDR1 is KGHSH and CDR2 LQKENI. The CDR3 DNA follows: TGTGCCAGCTCACCACCGGGCGGGAGTACCTACGAGCAGTACTTC. Translating gives CASSPPGGSTYEQYF.

The V and J genes are TRBV12-5 and TRBJ2-7; D gene uncertain. Germline V CDR1 and CDR2: LGHNT, FRNRAP. The CDR3 length is 13 residues. V was clipped by 1 base and J by 2 bases, with 6 bases between them. This CDR3 reads CASGLGGTYEQYF. For the CDR3, the DNA is TGTGCTAGTGGTTTGGGCGGAACCTACGAGCAGTACTTC. Combining the CDR3 with reference TRBV12-5 and TRBJ2-7 gives the whole variable domain DARVTQTPRHKVTEMGQEVTMRCQPILGHNTVFWYRQTMMQGLELLAYFRNRAPLDDSGMPKDRFSAEMPDATLATLKIQPSEPRDSAVYFCASGLGGTYEQYFGPGTRLTVT.

The chain employs TRBV18 and TRBJ2-2, with a possible D match to TRBD2 (7 bases). This CDR3 contains 19 residues. V lost 4 bases, J lost 6 bases, and 27 bases lay in between. CDR1 and CDR2 (germline): KGHSH, LQKENI. CDR3 DNA sequence: TGTGCCAGCTCACGACGGGGTAGCGGGTCCCAGGGGCGCTCCGGGGAGCTGTTTTTT. Protein product: CASSRRGSGSQGRSGELFF.

The chain employs TRBV6-5 and TRBJ1-4; D gene uncertain. Germline V gene sequence: CDR1 MNHEY, CDR2 SVGAGI. Trimming pared 8 bases from V and 0 bases from J, leaving 10 bases between. The CDR3 spans 14 residues. The CDR3: CASASSATNEKLFF. In DNA form, the CDR3 reads TGTGCCAGCGCGTCAAGTGCAACTAATGAAAAACTGTTTTTT.

This clone came up a few times. The J gene is TRBJ2-1, the V gene TRBV19; no clear D. This CDR3 has 16 residues. Trimming took off 0 bases at V and 6 bases at J, with 15 bases between the two ends. Germline V lookup: CDR1 LNHDA, CDR2 SQIVND (reference sequence). The CDR3 DNA is TGTGCCAGTAGTATAGATCGGCCTAGTGCCGGCAATGAGCAGTTCTTC. It encodes CASSIDRPSAGNEQFF. Full variable domain (remainder filled in from reference TRBV19 and TRBJ2-1): DGGITQSPKYLFRKEGQNVTLSCEQNLNHDAMYWYRQDPGQGLRLIYYSQIVNDFQKGDIAEGYSVSREKKESFPLTVTSAQKNPTAFYLCASSIDRPSAGNEQFFGPGTRLTVL.

The gene calls are TRBV28 and TRBJ1-3; 8 bases line up with TRBD1. V gave up 2 bases and J gave up 0 bases; unmatched junction bases: 6. The CDR3 has 17 amino acids. Germline CDR1 reads MDHEN; CDR2 reads SYDVKM. The CDR3 DNA reads as TGTGCCAGCAGTTTAGGCGGACAGGGATTCTCTGGAAACACCATATATTTT. It encodes CASSLGGQGFSGNTIYF. Looking up the rest from reference TRBV28 and TRBJ1-3 gives the full variable domain: DVKVTQSSRYLVKRTGEKVFLECVQDMDHENMFWYRQDPGLGLRLIYFSYDVKMKEKGDIPEGYSVSREKKERFSLILESASTNQTSMYLCASSLGGQGFSGNTIYFGEGSWLTVV.

The chain links TRBV4-1 to TRBJ2-3, with 7 bases aligning to TRBD2. Germline lookup yields CDR1 MGHRA and CDR2 YSYEKL. Trimming at V came to 8 bases and at J to 0 bases, leaving 8 bases not matched to a gene. There are 15 residues in the CDR3. The CDR3 DNA sequence: TGCGCCAGCGGGTGGCGGGAGTCTAGCACAGATACGCAGTATTTT. It translates to CASGWRESSTDTQYF.

This chain links TRBV4-1 with TRBJ2-7, with TRBD2 identical over 12 bases. The germline V gene encodes CDR1 MGHRA and CDR2 YSYEKL. Trimming at V came to 1 base and at J to 0 bases, leaving 10 bases not matched to a gene. The CDR3 extends over 19 amino acids. CDR3 DNA: TGCGCCAGCAGCCAAGTCCGGGGGGCTAGCGGGAGGGGCTCCTACGAGCAGTACTTC. Translated, it gives CASSQVRGASGRGSYEQYF.

CDR3 sequence (DNA): TGTGCCAGCAGTGAACGGTGGAGGGGAAACATTCAGTACTTC. It is translated as CASSERWRGNIQYF. The genes are TRBV6-1 and TRBJ2-4, with D possibly matching TRBD2 (6 bases). V dropped 2 bases and J dropped 6 bases, with 11 bases sitting between them. The CDR3 extends over 14 amino acids. Germline CDR1 reads MNHNS; CDR2 reads SASEGT.

The genes are TRBV18 and TRBJ2-5; D gene uncertain. The CDR3 extends over 12 amino acids. Per the germline V gene, CDR1 is KGHSH and CDR2 is LQKENI. Trimming shortened V by 3 bases and J by 5 bases, and 7 bases separated the two germline ends. CDR3 in amino acids: CASSPSRETQYF. The DNA for the CDR3 is TGTGCCAGCTCACCGTCGAGGGAGACCCAGTACTTC.

The gene calls are TRBV27 and TRBJ2-7; 9 nucleotides align to TRBD1. The CDR3 covers 14 residues. After removal of 5 bases from V and 2 bases from J, the junction contained 4 bases not matched to a gene. Germline V gene data show CDR1 as MNHEY and CDR2 as SMNVEV (reference sequence). The CDR3 DNA sequence: TGTGCCAGCAGTCGGACAGGGGTCGCCTACGAGCAGTACTTC. Residues: CASSRTGVAYEQYF.

The rearrangement uses TRBV18 and TRBJ2-7, with D tentatively TRBD1 (7 bases). Germline-derived CDR1 and CDR2 are KGHSH and LQKENI. This CDR3 is built from 14 residues. V lost 2 bases to trimming and J lost 7 bases, with 15 bases between them. CDR3 in DNA: TGTGCCAGCTCACCAGCGGGCAGGGGGGCGGAGCAGTACTTC. Protein sequence: CASSPAGRGAEQYF. The variable domain in full, completed from reference TRBV18 and TRBJ2-7, reads NAGVMQNPRHLVRRRGQEARLRCSPMKGHSHVYWYRQLPEEGLKFMVYLQKENIIDESGMPKERFSAEFPKEGPSILRIQQVVRGDSAAYFCASSPAGRGAEQYFGPGTRLTVT.